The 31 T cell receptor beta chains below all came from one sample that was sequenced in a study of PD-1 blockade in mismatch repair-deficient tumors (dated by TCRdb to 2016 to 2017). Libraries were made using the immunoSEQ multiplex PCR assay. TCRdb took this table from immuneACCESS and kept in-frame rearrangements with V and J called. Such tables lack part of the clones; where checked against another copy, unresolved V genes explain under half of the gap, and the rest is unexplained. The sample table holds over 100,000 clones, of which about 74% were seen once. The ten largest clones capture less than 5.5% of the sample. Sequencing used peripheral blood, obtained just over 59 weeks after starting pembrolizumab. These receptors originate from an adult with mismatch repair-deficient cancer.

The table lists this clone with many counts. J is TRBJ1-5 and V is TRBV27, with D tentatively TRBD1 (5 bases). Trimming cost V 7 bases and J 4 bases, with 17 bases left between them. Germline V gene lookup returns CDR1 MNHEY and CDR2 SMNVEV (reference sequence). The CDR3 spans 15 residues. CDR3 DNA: TGTGCCAGCAAACCGGGACCGGGGTCAAATCAGCCCCAGCATTTT. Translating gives CASKPGPGSNQPQHF.

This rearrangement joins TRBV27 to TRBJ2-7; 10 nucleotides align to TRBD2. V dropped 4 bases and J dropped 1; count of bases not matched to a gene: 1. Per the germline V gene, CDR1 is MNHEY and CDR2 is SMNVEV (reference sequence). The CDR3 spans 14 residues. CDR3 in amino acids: CASSWTSGSYEQYF. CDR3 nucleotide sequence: TGTGCCAGCAGTTGGACTAGCGGTTCCTACGAGCAGTACTTC.

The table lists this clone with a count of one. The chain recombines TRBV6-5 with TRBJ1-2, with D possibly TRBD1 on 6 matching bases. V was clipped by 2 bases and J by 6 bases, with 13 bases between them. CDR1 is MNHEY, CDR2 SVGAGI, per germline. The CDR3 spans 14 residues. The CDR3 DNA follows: TGTGCCAGCAGTTACGGGGGGGGCAGGCATGGCTACACCTTC. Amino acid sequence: CASSYGGGRHGYTF.

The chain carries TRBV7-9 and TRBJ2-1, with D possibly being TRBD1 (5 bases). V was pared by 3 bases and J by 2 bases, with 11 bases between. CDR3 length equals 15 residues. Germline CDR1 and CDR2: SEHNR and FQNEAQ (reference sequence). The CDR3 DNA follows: TGTGCCAGCAGCTTTTCCGGACAAGCCTACAATGAGCAGTTCTTC. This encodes CASSFSGQAYNEQFF.

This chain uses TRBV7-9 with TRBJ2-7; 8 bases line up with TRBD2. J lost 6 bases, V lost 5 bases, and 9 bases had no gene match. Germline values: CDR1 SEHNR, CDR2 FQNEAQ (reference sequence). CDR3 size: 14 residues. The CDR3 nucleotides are TGTGCCAGCAGCCACCCCCTAGCGGGCCTCGAGCAGTACTTC. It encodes CASSHPLAGLEQYF.

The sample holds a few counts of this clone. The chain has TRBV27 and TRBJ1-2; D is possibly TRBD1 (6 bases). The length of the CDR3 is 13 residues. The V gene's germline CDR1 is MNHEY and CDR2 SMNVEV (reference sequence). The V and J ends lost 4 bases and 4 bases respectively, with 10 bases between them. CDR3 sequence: CASSSTGSYGYTF. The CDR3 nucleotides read TGTGCCAGCAGTTCCACAGGGAGCTATGGCTACACCTTC.

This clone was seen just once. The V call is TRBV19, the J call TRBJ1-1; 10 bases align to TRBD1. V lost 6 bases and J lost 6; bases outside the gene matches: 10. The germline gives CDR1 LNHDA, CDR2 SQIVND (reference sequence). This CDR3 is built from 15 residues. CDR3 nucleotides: TGTGCCAGTAGGACTTCGGGACAGGGGATTCCTGAAGCTTTCTTT. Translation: CASRTSGQGIPEAFF.

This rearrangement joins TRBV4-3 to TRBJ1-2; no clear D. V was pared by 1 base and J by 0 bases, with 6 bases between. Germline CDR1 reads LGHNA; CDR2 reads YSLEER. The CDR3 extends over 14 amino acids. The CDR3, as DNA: TGCGCCAGCAGCCAAGTAAAAGCTAACTATGGCTACACCTTC. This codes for CASSQVKANYGYTF.

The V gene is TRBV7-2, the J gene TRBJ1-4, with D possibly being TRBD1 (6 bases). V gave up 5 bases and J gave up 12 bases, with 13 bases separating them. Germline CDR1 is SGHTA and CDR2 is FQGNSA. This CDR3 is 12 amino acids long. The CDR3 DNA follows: TGTGCCAGCAGCGAGGGGGGCGGAGAACTGTTTTTT. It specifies CASSEGGGELFF.

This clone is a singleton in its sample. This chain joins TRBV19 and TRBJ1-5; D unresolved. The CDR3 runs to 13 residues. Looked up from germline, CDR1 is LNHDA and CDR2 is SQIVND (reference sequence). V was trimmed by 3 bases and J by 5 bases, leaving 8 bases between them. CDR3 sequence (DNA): TGTGCCAGTAGTATGGGCGGGTATCAGCCCCAGCATTTT. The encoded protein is CASSMGGYQPQHF.

CDR3 nucleotide sequence: TGTGCCAGCAGCCACCGGCAGAACTACGAGCAGTACTTC. It specifies CASSHRQNYEQYF. The chain joins TRBV16 to TRBJ2-7; D call uncertain. V was pared by 3 bases and J by 3 bases, with 9 bases between. CDR3 length: 13 amino acids. Germline assignment: CDR1 KGHSY and CDR2 FQNENV.

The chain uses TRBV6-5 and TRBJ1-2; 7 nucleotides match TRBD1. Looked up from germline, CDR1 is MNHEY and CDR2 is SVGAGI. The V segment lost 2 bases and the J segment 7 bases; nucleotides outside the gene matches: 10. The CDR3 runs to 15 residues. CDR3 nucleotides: TGTGCCAGCAGTTACCCCTCCAGACAGGGATTTGGCTACACCTTC. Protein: CASSYPSRQGFGYTF.

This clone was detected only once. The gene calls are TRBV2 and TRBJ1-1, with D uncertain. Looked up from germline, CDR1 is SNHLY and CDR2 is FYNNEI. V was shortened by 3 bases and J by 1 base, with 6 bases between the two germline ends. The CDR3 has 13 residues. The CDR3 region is CASSDVKNTEAFF. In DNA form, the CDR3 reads TGTGCCAGCAGTGACGTCAAGAACACTGAAGCTTTCTTT. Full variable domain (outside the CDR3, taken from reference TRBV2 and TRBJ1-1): EPEVTQTPSHQVTQMGQEVILRCVPISNHLYFYWYRQILGQKVEFLVSFYNNEISEKSEIFDDQFSVERPDGSNFTLKIRSTKLEDSAMYFCASSDVKNTEAFFGQGTRLTVV.

The CDR3 bases are TGTGCCAGCAGGGTCCGGGAGCTGTTTTTT. This sequence encodes CASRVRELFF. The rearrangement links TRBV27 to TRBJ2-2, with D hard to call. The germline gives CDR1 MNHEY, CDR2 SMNVEV (reference sequence). This CDR3 comprises 10 residues. The germline V and J ends were trimmed by 6 bases and 9 bases, with 5 bases remaining between them.

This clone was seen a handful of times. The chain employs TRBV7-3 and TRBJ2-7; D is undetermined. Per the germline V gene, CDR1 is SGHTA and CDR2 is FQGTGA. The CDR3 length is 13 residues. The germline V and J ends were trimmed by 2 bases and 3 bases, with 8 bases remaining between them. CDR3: CASSLGHGYEQYF. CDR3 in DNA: TGTGCCAGCAGCTTAGGTCACGGCTACGAGCAGTACTTC.

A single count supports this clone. The DNA for the CDR3 is TGTGCCAGCAGCCGGAACCGGGACAGGAACAATGAGCAGTTCTTC. This encodes CASSRNRDRNNEQFF. The chain joins TRBV7-9 to TRBJ2-1; 8 bases map to TRBD1. Germline V gives CDR1 SEHNR, CDR2 FQNEAQ (reference sequence). V lost 5 bases, J lost 5 bases, and 8 bases stayed unmatched. The CDR3 is 15 residues long.

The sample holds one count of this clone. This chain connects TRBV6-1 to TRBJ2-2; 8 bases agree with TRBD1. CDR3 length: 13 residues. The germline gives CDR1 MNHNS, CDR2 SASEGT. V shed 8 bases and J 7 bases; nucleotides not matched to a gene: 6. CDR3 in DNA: TGTGCCAGCGGTTGGACAGGGCACGGGGAGCTGTTTTTT. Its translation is CASGWTGHGELFF.

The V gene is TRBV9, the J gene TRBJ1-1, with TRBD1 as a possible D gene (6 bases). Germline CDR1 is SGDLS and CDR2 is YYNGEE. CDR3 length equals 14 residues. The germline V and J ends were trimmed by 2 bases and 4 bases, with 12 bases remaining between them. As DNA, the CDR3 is TGTGCCAGCAGCGTCGCAGGGGCGACCACTGAAGCTTTCTTT. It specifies CASSVAGATTEAFF.

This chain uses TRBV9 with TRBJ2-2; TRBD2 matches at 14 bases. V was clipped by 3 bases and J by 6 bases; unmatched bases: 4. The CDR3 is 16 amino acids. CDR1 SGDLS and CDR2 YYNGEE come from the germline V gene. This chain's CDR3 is CASSARLAGGPGELFF. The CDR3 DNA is TGTGCCAGCAGCGCGAGACTAGCGGGAGGGCCCGGGGAGCTGTTTTTT.

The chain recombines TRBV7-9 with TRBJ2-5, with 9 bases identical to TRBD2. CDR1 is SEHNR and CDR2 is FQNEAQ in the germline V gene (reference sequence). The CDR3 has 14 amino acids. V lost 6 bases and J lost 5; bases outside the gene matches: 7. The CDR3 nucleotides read TGTGCCAGCAGTCATAGCGGGAGAGGGGAGACCCAGTACTTC. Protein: CASSHSGRGETQYF.

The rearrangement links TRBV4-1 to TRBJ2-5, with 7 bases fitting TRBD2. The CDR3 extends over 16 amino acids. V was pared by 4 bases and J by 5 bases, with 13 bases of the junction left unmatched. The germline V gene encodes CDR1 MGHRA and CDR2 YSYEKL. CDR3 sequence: CASSPRGGVQGETQYF. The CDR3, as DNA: TGCGCCAGCAGCCCCCGGGGAGGGGTACAAGGGGAGACCCAGTACTTC.

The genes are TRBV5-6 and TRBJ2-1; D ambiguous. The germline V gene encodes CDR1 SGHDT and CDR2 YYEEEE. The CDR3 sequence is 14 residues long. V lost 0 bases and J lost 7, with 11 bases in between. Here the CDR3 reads CASSLGLFSNEQFF. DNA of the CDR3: TGTGCCAGCAGCTTGGGCTTGTTTAGTAATGAGCAGTTCTTC.

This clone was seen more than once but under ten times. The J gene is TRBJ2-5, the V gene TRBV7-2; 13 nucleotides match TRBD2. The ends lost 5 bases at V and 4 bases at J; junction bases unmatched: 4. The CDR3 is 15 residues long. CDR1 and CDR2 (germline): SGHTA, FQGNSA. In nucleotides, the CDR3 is TGTGCCAGCAGCCCCGGACTAGCGGGAGTAGAGACCCAGTACTTC. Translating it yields CASSPGLAGVETQYF.

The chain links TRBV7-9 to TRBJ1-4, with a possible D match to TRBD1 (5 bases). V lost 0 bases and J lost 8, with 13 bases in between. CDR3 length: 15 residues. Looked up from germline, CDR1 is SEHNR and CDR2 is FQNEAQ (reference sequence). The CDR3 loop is CASSLALGESEKLFF. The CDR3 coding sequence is TGTGCCAGCAGCTTAGCGTTGGGGGAGAGCGAAAAACTGTTTTTT.

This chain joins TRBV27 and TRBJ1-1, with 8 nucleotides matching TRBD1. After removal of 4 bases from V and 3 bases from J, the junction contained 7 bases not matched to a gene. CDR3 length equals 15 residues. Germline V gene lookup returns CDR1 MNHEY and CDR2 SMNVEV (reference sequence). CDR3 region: CASSSRQGRDTEAFF. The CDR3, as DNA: TGTGCCAGCAGTTCAAGACAGGGGCGGGACACTGAAGCTTTCTTT.

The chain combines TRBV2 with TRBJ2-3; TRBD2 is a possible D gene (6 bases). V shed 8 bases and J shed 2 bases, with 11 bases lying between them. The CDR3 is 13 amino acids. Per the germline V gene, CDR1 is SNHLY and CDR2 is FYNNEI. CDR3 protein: CASVGTATDTQYF. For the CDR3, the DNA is TGTGCCAGCGTGGGGACTGCCACAGATACGCAGTATTTT.

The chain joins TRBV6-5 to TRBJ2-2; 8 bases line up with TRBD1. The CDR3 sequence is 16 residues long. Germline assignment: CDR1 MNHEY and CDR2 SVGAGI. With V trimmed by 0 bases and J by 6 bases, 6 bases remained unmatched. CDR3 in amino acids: CASSYSGQGAAGELFF. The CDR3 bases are TGTGCCAGCAGTTACTCGGGGCAGGGGGCCGCCGGGGAGCTGTTTTTT.

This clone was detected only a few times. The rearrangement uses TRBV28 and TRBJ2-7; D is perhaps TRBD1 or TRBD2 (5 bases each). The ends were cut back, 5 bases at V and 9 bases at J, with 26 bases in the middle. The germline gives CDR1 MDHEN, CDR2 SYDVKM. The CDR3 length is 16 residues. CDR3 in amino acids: CASSGGDSVRGSGQYF. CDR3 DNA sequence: TGTGCCAGCAGTGGGGGAGACAGCGTACGTGGGAGTGGGCAGTACTTC.

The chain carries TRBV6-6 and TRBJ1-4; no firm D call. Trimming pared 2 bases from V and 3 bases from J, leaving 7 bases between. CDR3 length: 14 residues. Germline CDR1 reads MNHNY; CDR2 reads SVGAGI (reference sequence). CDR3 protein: CASSYGRSNEKLFF. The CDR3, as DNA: TGTGCCAGCAGTTACGGGCGGTCTAATGAAAAACTGTTTTTT.

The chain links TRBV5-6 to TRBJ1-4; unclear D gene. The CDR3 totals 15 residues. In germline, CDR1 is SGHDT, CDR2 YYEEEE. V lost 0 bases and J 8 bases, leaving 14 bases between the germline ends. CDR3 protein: CASSLAGMLGEKLFF. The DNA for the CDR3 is TGTGCCAGCAGCTTGGCTGGAATGTTGGGGGAAAAACTGTTTTTT.

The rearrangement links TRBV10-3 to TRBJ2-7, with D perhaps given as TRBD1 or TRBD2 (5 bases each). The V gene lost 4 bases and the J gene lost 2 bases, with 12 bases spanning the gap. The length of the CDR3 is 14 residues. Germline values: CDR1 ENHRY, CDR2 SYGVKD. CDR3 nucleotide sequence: TGTGCCATCAGTGCGGGGCCTGGTCCCTACGAGCAGTACTTC. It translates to CAISAGPGPYEQYF.